One sample yielded the 29 T cell receptor beta chains listed below, sequenced in a study of OX40 agonist ivuxolimab in advanced cancers. Produced via immunoSEQ multiplex PCR; TCRdb's table is partial and in-frame only. This sample yields about 68,000 clones, of which around nine tenths are seen a single time; around 2% belongs to the top ten. The sequencing used CD4+ or CD8+ T cells sorted from blood, collected in a trial of the OX40 agonist ivuxolimab. The receptors were gathered from an adult with an advanced solid tumor such as melanoma, head and neck, liver or kidney cancer.

J is TRBJ1-5 and V is TRBV2; D is perhaps TRBD1 (6 bases). The germline V and J ends were trimmed by 4 bases and 1 base, with 14 bases remaining between them. CDR1 SNHLY and CDR2 FYNNEI come from the germline V gene. The CDR3 is 16 residues long. CDR3 DNA: TGTGCCAGCAGTGTTCAAGGAGGGGGGAGCAATCAGCCCCAGCATTTT. It encodes CASSVQGGGSNQPQHF. Variable domain in full (rest from reference TRBV2 and TRBJ1-5): EPEVTQTPSHQVTQMGQEVILRCVPISNHLYFYWYRQILGQKVEFLVSFYNNEISEKSEIFDDQFSVERPDGSNFTLKIRSTKLEDSAMYFCASSVQGGGSNQPQHFGDGTRLSIL.

This clone was found once. This chain connects TRBV2 to TRBJ2-5; D is undetermined. With 3 bases removed from V and 2 bases from J, the gap between germline ends came to 7 bases. This CDR3 contains 13 residues. Germline V gives CDR1 SNHLY, CDR2 FYNNEI. CDR3 bases: TGTGCCAGCAGTGAGCTAGGACAAGAGACCCAGTACTTC. This translates into CASSELGQETQYF.

The genes are TRBV28 and TRBJ1-2; 11 positions match TRBD1. Germline V CDR1 and CDR2: MDHEN, SYDVKM. Losses at the gene ends were 2 bases for V and 0 bases for J; bases not matched to a gene: 11. The CDR3 is made up of 19 amino acids. The CDR3 nucleotides read TGTGCCAGCAGTTTACCCCCCTCCGGGACAGGGGGGGCTAACTATGGCTACACCTTC. Translated, it gives CASSLPPSGTGGANYGYTF.

The genes are TRBV19 and TRBJ1-6; unclear D gene. The CDR3 is 15 residues long. V lost 3 bases and J lost 9, with 15 bases in between. Per the germline V gene, CDR1 is LNHDA and CDR2 is SQIVND (reference sequence). DNA of the CDR3: TGTGCCAGTAGTATTGGCTCTAGGACCCCTTCACCCCTCCACTTT. The encoded protein is CASSIGSRTPSPLHF.

This chain links TRBV10-3 with TRBJ2-2, with 10 bases lining up with TRBD1. Trimming took 6 bases from V and 2 from J; bases not matched to a gene: 3. Germline V CDR1 and CDR2: ENHRY, SYGVKD. This CDR3 is 15 amino acids long. CDR3 nucleotide sequence: TGTGCCATCAGGGGGACAGGGGTCAACACCGGGGAGCTGTTTTTT. Encoded protein: CAIRGTGVNTGELFF.

The CDR3 loop reads CASSTPYEQYF. The CDR3 DNA reads as TGCGCCAGCAGCACACCCTACGAGCAGTACTTC. This chain joins TRBV5-1 and TRBJ2-7; D is undetermined. Germline CDR1 reads SGHRS; CDR2 reads YFSETQ. The V and J ends lost 4 bases and 2 bases respectively, with 4 bases between them. The CDR3 is made up of 11 amino acids. Looking up the rest from reference TRBV5-1 and TRBJ2-7 gives the full variable domain: KAGVTQTPRYLIKTRGQQVTLSCSPISGHRSVSWYQQTPGQGLQFLFEYFSETQRNKGNFPGRFSGRQFSNSRSEMNVSTLELGDSALYLCASSTPYEQYFGPGTRLTVT.

The chain links TRBV6-1 to TRBJ2-3; possibly TRBD1 for D (5 bases). Germline V gives CDR1 MNHNS, CDR2 SASEGT. The CDR3 totals 12 residues. With 6 bases removed from V and 6 bases from J, the gap between germline ends came to 10 bases. This chain's CDR3 is CASRIAGDTQYF. CDR3 in DNA: TGTGCCAGCAGGATCGCAGGGGATACGCAGTATTTT.

The chain combines TRBV9 with TRBJ2-7, with TRBD1 identical over 11 bases. CDR1 SGDLS and CDR2 YYNGEE come from the germline V gene. After removal of 3 bases from V and 5 bases from J, the junction contained 10 bases not matched to a gene. CDR3 length: 16 residues. The CDR3 is CASSGYSGQGANEQYF. The CDR3 DNA is TGTGCCAGCAGCGGATACTCTGGACAGGGGGCGAACGAGCAGTACTTC.

This clone was seen a single time. The rearrangement uses TRBV27 and TRBJ2-3; 8 bases are a match to TRBD2. The CDR3 length is 15 residues. J was trimmed by 8 bases and V by 3 bases; bases with no gene match: 10. From germline, CDR1 is MNHEY and CDR2 SMNVEV (reference sequence). The CDR3 loop reads CASSLDPGGGGTQYF. The DNA for the CDR3 is TGTGCCAGCAGTTTGGACCCGGGAGGGGGTGGTACGCAGTATTTT.

The chain combines TRBV5-6 with TRBJ2-3; TRBD1 agrees at 7 bases. Per germline, CDR1 SGHDT and CDR2 YYEEEE. The CDR3 sequence is 15 residues long. J was trimmed by 7 bases and V by 5 bases; bases with no gene match: 13. CDR3 residues: CASRLDRVRSNTQYF. In DNA, the CDR3 is TGTGCCAGCAGACTAGACAGGGTAAGGTCGAATACGCAGTATTTT.

The chain employs TRBV6-1 and TRBJ2-7; weak D call: TRBD1 (6 bases). V lost 6 bases, J lost 0 bases, and 12 bases lay in between. This CDR3 region has 14 residues. CDR1 and CDR2 (germline): MNHNS, SASEGT. This chain's CDR3 is CASRKTGGSYEQYF. CDR3 DNA sequence: TGTGCCAGCAGAAAGACAGGCGGCTCCTACGAGCAGTACTTC.

The chain recombines TRBV4-1 with TRBJ2-1; either TRBD1 or TRBD2 may fit D (5 bases each). CDR1 MGHRA and CDR2 YSYEKL come from the germline V gene. The CDR3 is made up of 16 amino acids. Trimming stripped 0 bases from V and 0 bases from J, with 9 bases between. The CDR3 sequence is CASSQESGTSYNEQFF. The DNA of the CDR3 is TGCGCCAGCAGCCAAGAGTCGGGGACCTCCTACAATGAGCAGTTCTTC.

J is TRBJ1-1 and V is TRBV7-9, with D possibly matching TRBD1 (5 bases). This CDR3 spans 13 amino acids. Germline assignment: CDR1 SEHNR and CDR2 FQNEAQ (reference sequence). Trimming shortened V by 2 bases and J by 4 bases, and 8 bases separated the two germline ends. For the CDR3, the DNA is TGTGCCAGCAGCTTATCAGGGACCACTGAAGCTTTCTTT. This gives the protein CASSLSGTTEAFF.

The chain combines TRBV6-1 with TRBJ2-3, with 10 bases that match TRBD2. Germline assignment: CDR1 MNHNS and CDR2 SASEGT. J was trimmed by 5 bases and V by 5 bases; bases with no gene match: 7. This CDR3 region has 15 residues. CDR3 nucleotide sequence: TGTGCCAGCAGTCGACAGCGGGGGGGTGAAGATACGCAGTATTTT. Translating gives CASSRQRGGEDTQYF.

This chain uses TRBV6-5 with TRBJ1-5; D gene unclear. Germline loops: CDR1 MNHEY, CDR2 SVGAGI. CDR3 length equals 15 residues. Trimming removed 5 bases from V and 2 bases from J, with 13 bases in between. Written as DNA, the CDR3 is TGTGCCAGCAGTGTGGCTCCGGGCGGCAATCAGCCCCAGCATTTT. Amino acids: CASSVAPGGNQPQHF.

J is TRBJ2-1 and V is TRBV4-2; the D call may be TRBD1 or TRBD2 (5 bases each). The CDR3 has 16 amino acids. V was trimmed by 2 bases and J by 4 bases, leaving 15 bases between them. Looked up from germline, CDR1 is LGHNA and CDR2 is YNFKEQ. DNA for the CDR3: TGTGCCAGCAGCCAAACTGCCGGGACGCTATACAATGAGCAGTTCTTC. As protein: CASSQTAGTLYNEQFF.

J is TRBJ2-2 and V is TRBV5-5; possibly TRBD1 or TRBD2 for D (5 bases each). V dropped 1 base and J dropped 2 bases, with 12 bases sitting between them. There are 16 residues in the CDR3. Per the germline V gene, CDR1 is SGHKS and CDR2 is YYEKEE (reference sequence). CDR3 protein: CASSLLGDLNTGELFF. CDR3 coding DNA: TGTGCCAGCAGCTTGTTGGGGGACCTCAACACCGGGGAGCTGTTTTTT.

Only one count was recorded for this clone. The chain employs TRBV2 and TRBJ2-5; 10 bases agree with TRBD2. There are 15 residues in the CDR3. With 7 bases clipped from V and 3 bases from J, the junction kept 8 bases outside the gene matches. The germline V gene has CDR1 SNHLY and CDR2 FYNNEI. CDR3 loop: CASIGLAVGKETQYF. Here the CDR3 DNA reads TGTGCCAGCATTGGACTAGCGGTAGGGAAAGAGACCCAGTACTTC. Drawing the rest from reference TRBV2 and TRBJ2-5, the complete variable domain is EPEVTQTPSHQVTQMGQEVILRCVPISNHLYFYWYRQILGQKVEFLVSFYNNEISEKSEIFDDQFSVERPDGSNFTLKIRSTKLEDSAMYFCASIGLAVGKETQYFGPGTRLLVL.

The chain employs TRBV13 and TRBJ2-3, with no clear D. Germline CDR1 PRHDT, CDR2 FYEKMQ (reference sequence). Trimming cost V 0 bases and J 5 bases, with 9 bases left between them. This CDR3 has 14 residues. CDR3 in amino acids: CASSLGSAVDTQYF. The DNA for the CDR3 is TGTGCCAGCAGCTTAGGCTCCGCTGTAGATACGCAGTATTTT.

The genes are TRBV2 and TRBJ2-1; 8 bases map to TRBD2. CDR1 SNHLY and CDR2 FYNNEI come from the germline V gene. The CDR3 has 16 residues. With V trimmed by 6 bases and J by 1 base, 8 bases remained unmatched. This CDR3 reads CASRFGGRQSYNEQFF. Here the CDR3 DNA reads TGTGCCAGCAGGTTCGGCGGGAGGCAATCCTACAATGAGCAGTTCTTC.

This chain uses TRBV6-5 with TRBJ1-4; 9 bases line up with TRBD1. Germline CDR1 reads MNHEY; CDR2 reads SVGAGI. Trimming removed 4 bases from V and 7 bases from J; junction bases left unmatched: 7. CDR3 length equals 15 residues. CDR3 in DNA: TGTGCCAGCAGTTTTTGGACAGGGGAGATTGAAAAACTGTTTTTT. Translated: CASSFWTGEIEKLFF.

The J gene is TRBJ1-2, the V gene TRBV6-5, with a weak D call TRBD1 (6 bases). The CDR3 extends over 13 amino acids. V was clipped by 6 bases and J by 1 base, with 9 bases between them. Germline V gene sequence: CDR1 MNHEY, CDR2 SVGAGI. CDR3 in DNA: TGTGCCAGCAGCCCGGACAGTAACTATGGCTACACCTTC. This encodes CASSPDSNYGYTF.

This rearrangement joins TRBV6-4 to TRBJ1-1; D not certain. V was trimmed by 5 bases and J by 1 base, leaving 8 bases between them. Germline V gives CDR1 MRHNA, CDR2 SNTAGT. The CDR3 sequence is 13 residues long. CDR3 nucleotide sequence: TGTGCCAGCAGTTTCGACCGGAACACTGAAGCTTTCTTT. This translates into CASSFDRNTEAFF.

The V gene is TRBV19, the J gene TRBJ2-5; 9 nucleotides match TRBD1. CDR1 and CDR2 from the germline V gene are LNHDA and SQIVND (reference sequence). J lost 4 bases, V lost 7 bases, and 10 bases had no gene match. The CDR3 extends over 15 amino acids. The CDR3 nucleotides read TGTGCCAGTACCCGGGGGACAGGGAGGCGAGAGACCCAGTACTTC. Amino acids: CASTRGTGRRETQYF. Using reference TRBV19 and TRBJ2-5 for the parts outside the CDR3, the full variable domain is DGGITQSPKYLFRKEGQNVTLSCEQNLNHDAMYWYRQDPGQGLRLIYYSQIVNDFQKGDIAEGYSVSREKKESFPLTVTSAQKNPTAFYLCASTRGTGRRETQYFGPGTRLLVL.

This clone was detected once. This chain uses TRBV18 with TRBJ2-5; TRBD2 is a possible D gene (6 bases). CDR3 length equals 14 residues. The germline V gene encodes CDR1 KGHSH and CDR2 LQKENI. V was cut by 3 bases and J by 0 bases, with 8 bases left in between. The CDR3 sequence: CASSPGLNQETQYF. The CDR3 DNA sequence: TGTGCCAGCTCACCGGGACTGAACCAAGAGACCCAGTACTTC.

The chain carries TRBV6-6 and TRBJ2-5; unclear D gene. V lost 2 bases to trimming and J lost 4 bases, with 11 bases between them. Germline loops: CDR1 MNHNY, CDR2 SVGAGI (reference sequence). This CDR3 comprises 14 residues. For the CDR3, the DNA is TGTGCCAGCAGTTACGGGAACCTCGGAGAGACCCAGTACTTC. This translates into CASSYGNLGETQYF.

This clone turned up a few times. The chain uses TRBV6-5 and TRBJ2-7, with D perhaps TRBD1 or TRBD2 (6 bases each). Germline loops: CDR1 MNHEY, CDR2 SVGAGI. The length of the CDR3 is 15 residues. Trimming removed 0 bases at V and 6 bases at J, with 15 bases between. CDR3 residues: CASSYSGHRGSEQYF. The DNA for the CDR3 is TGTGCCAGCAGTTACTCGGGACACCGGGGGAGCGAGCAGTACTTC.

V usage is TRBV4-1 and J usage is TRBJ2-1; a possible D gene is TRBD2 (7 bases). Germline values: CDR1 MGHRA, CDR2 YSYEKL. The CDR3 loop spans 17 amino acids. Deletions cut 0 bases from V and 6 bases from J, with 18 bases between. The CDR3: CASSQERGGGLSNEQFF. The CDR3 coding sequence is TGCGCCAGCAGCCAAGAGAGAGGCGGGGGCCTTTCCAATGAGCAGTTCTTC.

In regard to this clone: The germline gene is not matched at one end of the junction; a read error may be the cause. The chain combines TRBV18 with TRBJ2-2; D ambiguous. CDR3 size: 15 residues. The germline CDR1 and CDR2 sequences are KGHSH and LQKENI. The CDR3 DNA is TGTGCCAGCACACCCGAGACTCACAACACCGGGGAGCTGTTTTTT. Its translation: CASTPETHNTGELFF.